Here is one T cell receptor (beta chain) with its context. Its antigen is unknown. There are no base qualities to consult, and no much larger clone falls within one base. A single peripheral blood draw of approximately 110 mL on average was collected from each donor into heparinised tubes. A BD FACSAria II and a panel including CD45RO, CCR7, CD25, CD127, CD95 and CD27 were used to sort naive, central memory, regulatory and stem cell-like memory CD4+ T cells. A purity above 98% was achieved for all sorted populations. PBMCs were isolated right away by Lymphoprep density gradient centrifugation and were stained directly, without culture. Samples were stained and sorted in pairs, with one healthy donor and one patient per experiment, so that batch effects were minimized. V and J are truncated by 7 bases and 5 bases respectively, leaving an intervening sequence of 14 bases. The CDR3 runs 12 amino acids, cysteine and phenylalanine included. The read is trimmed to its CDR3 DNA, 36 bases read in frame from base 1. The germline V gene supplies CDR1 SQVTM and CDR2 ANQGSEA.

All of the isolated RNA was reverse transcribed with the High Capacity cDNA Reverse Transcription Kit, so expressed TCRB transcripts were sequenced. Deep immunoSEQ sequencing was applied to naive, central memory and regulatory T cell samples, giving an average of around 3.8 million total reads per sample. Sorted cells were lysed in RLT buffer and RNA was extracted with DNase-treated RNeasy Micro or Mini kits, depending on cell number. To prevent cross-contamination, every cell subset was processed on its own, while patient and healthy donor samples were processed together. The immunoSEQ multiplex PCR was used to amplify TCRB sequences from cDNA, generating 87-bp fragments that spanned the CDR3 region. Amplicons were sequenced on the Illumina HiSeq platform. Processing in the source paper ran as follows. Synthetic template baselines were used to correct PCR bias computationally, reads within Hamming distance 2 were collapsed together, and singletons that could not be merged were discarded. By aligning reads against IMGT, V, D and J genes, CDR3 length, and insertions or deletions at six rearrangement sites were assigned. Within each subset, clonotype counts were normalized to the number of sorted cells before true diversity and Gini coefficients were calculated with the tcR R package. Repertoire sharing was quantified using the overlap coefficient calculated on TCRB nucleotide sequences. Out-of-frame TCRB sequences from naive cells were analyzed to stand in for the pre-selection repertoire. What TCRdb holds here is the immuneACCESS table cut down to in-frame rearrangements. Part of the clones is not present; checked against another copy, under half of the missing clones reflect an unresolved V gene, and the others are unexplained. The V and J calls and the clone size are those of that table, but D and trimming were determined from the DNA. Present in this sample are around 260,000 clones, about 20% of which were seen just once. The ten biggest clones cover around 0.029% of the sample.

The data were obtained in a study of beta chain features in type 1 diabetes (dated by TCRdb to 2017 to 2018). General notes on the study: Patients and healthy donors did not differ in mean age, gender distribution, total cell number or subset yield. In the study, recently diagnosed type 1 diabetes patients and matched healthy donors were compared on the TCRB repertoires of their sorted circulating CD4+ T cell subsets. A total of approximately 99,000,000 sorted cells were examined across all samples, and RNA yield correlated strongly with the number of cells per subset. Whereas all 30 or so donors provided naive and central memory subsets, regulatory and stem cell-like memory subsets were isolated from just 8 patients and roughly 8 healthy donors.

What the work shows at the level of the full study, not this receptor alone: Shorter templates might be favored by PCR, yet because patient and control samples were amplified and corrected together, any such skew would affect both groups equally. Because the HLA sub-analyses included only small numbers of individuals, any influence of HLA type on TCRB rearrangement was left unresolved. A moderate but significant shortening of TCRB CDR3 length was observed in type 1 diabetes patients in all four CD4+ subsets. At VDJ recombination sites, patients with type 1 diabetes made fewer insertions and deleted more nucleotides, a pattern implying thymic rearrangement abnormalities. Because cDNA rather than genomic DNA was sequenced, highly expressing activated cells could have been over-represented, although no difference in activation and CD3 levels was found between groups. Naive, central memory and regulatory TCRB repertoires appeared to be more similar among patients than among healthy donors.

The rearrangement joined TRBV29-1 to TRBJ2-5; TRBD1 is a weak D gene call, 5 bases matching. The sequenced material came from naive CD4+ T cells from blood. This specimen's cell subset or site label, per the study, means: true naive CD4+ T cells. The receptor comes from a woman between 40 and 55 years old with type 1 diabetes. In nucleotides, the sequence is TGCAGCGCGTACAGGATCAGGGAGACCCAGTACTTC. This codes for CSAYRIRETQYF.